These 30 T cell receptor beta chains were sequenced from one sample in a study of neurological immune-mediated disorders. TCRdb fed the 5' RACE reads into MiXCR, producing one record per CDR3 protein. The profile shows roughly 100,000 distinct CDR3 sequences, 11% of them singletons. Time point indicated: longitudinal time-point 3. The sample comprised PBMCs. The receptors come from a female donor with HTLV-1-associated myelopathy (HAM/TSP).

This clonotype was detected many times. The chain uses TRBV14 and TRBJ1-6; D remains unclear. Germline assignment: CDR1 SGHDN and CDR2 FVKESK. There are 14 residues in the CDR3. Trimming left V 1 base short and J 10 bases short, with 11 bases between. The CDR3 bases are TGTGCCAGCAGCCAAGCGCAACGCGGGTCACCCCTCCACTTT. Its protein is CASSQAQRGSPLHF.

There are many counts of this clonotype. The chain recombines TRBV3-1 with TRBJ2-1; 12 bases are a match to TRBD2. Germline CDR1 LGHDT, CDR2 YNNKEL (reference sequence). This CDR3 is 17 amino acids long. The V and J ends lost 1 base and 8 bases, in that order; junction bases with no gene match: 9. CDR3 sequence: CASSQVASGGAMYEQFF. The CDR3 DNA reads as TGTGCCAGCAGCCAAGTCGCTAGCGGGGGGGCCATGTATGAGCAGTTCTTC.

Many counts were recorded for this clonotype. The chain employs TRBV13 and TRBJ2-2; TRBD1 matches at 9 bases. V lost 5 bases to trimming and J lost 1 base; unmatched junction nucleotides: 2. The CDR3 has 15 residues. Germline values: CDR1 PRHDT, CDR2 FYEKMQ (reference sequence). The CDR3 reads CASSKDRGNTGELFF. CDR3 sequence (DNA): TGTGCCAGCAGCAAGGACAGGGGGAACACCGGGGAGCTGTTTTTT.

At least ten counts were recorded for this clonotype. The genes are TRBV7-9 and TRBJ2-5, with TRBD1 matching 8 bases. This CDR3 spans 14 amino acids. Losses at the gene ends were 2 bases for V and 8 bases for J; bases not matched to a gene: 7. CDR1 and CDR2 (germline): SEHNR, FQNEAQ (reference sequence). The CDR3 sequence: CASSLIDRGNTQYF. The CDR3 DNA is TGTGCCAGCAGCTTAATCGACAGGGGTAATACCCAGTACTTC.

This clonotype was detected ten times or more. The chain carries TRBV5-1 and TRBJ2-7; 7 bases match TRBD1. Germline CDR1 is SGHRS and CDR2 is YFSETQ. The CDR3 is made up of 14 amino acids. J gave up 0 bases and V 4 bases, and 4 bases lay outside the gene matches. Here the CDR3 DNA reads TGCGCCAGCAGCCGGGGACAGCACTCCTACGAGCAGTACTTC. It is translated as CASSRGQHSYEQYF. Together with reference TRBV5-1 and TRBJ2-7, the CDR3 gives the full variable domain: KAGVTQTPRYLIKTRGQQVTLSCSPISGHRSVSWYQQTPGQGLQFLFEYFSETQRNKGNFPGRFSGRQFSNSRSEMNVSTLELGDSALYLCASSRGQHSYEQYFGPGTRLTVT.

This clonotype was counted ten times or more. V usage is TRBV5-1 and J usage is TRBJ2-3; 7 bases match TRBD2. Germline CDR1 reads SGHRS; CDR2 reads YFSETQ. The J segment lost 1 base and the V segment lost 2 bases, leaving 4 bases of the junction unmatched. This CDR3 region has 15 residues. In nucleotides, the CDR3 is TGCGCCAGCAGCTTTGCGGGGGTAGGCACAGATACGCAGTATTTT. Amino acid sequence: CASSFAGVGTDTQYF.

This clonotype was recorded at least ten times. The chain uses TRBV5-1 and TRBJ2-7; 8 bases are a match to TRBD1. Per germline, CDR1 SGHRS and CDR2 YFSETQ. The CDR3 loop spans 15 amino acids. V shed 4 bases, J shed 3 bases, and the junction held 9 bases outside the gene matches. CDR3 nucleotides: TGCGCCAGCAGCCCAGGACAGGGAGCGATCTACGAGCAGTACTTC. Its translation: CASSPGQGAIYEQYF.

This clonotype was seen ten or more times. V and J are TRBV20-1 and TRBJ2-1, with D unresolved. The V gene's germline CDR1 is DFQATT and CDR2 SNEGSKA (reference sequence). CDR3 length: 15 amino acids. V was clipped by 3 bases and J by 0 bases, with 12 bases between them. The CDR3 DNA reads TGCAGTGCTAGTAGCTCCTTGAGCTCCTACAATGAGCAGTTCTTC. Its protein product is CSASSSLSSYNEQFF.

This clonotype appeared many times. The CDR3, as DNA: TGTGCCAGCAGTCCGGCTGACAGGACTACCTACGAGCAGTACTTC. Amino acid sequence: CASSPADRTTYEQYF. The chain recombines TRBV28 with TRBJ2-7; perhaps D is TRBD1 or TRBD2 (6 bases each). The CDR3 runs 15 residues. Germline CDR1 reads MDHEN; CDR2 reads SYDVKM. V was trimmed by 5 bases and J by 2 bases, leaving 16 bases between them. The whole variable domain, filled in from reference TRBV28 and TRBJ2-7, reads DVKVTQSSRYLVKRTGEKVFLECVQDMDHENMFWYRQDPGLGLRLIYFSYDVKMKEKGDIPEGYSVSREKKERFSLILESASTNQTSMYLCASSPADRTTYEQYFGPGTRLTVT.

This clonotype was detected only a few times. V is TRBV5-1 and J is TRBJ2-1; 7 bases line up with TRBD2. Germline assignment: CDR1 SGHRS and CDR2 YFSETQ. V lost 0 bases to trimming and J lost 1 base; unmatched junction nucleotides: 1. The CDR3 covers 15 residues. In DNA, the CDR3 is TGCGCCAGCAGCTTGGGGGGACTATCCTACAATGAGCAGTTCTTC. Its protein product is CASSLGGLSYNEQFF.

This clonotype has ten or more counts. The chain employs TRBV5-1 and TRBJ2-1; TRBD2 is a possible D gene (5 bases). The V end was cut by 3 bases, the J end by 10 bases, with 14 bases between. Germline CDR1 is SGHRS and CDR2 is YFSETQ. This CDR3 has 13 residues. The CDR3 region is CASSSGGGFEQFF. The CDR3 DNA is TGCGCCAGCAGCTCCGGAGGTGGGTTCGAGCAGTTCTTC. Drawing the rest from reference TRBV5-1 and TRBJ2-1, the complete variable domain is KAGVTQTPRYLIKTRGQQVTLSCSPISGHRSVSWYQQTPGQGLQFLFEYFSETQRNKGNFPGRFSGRQFSNSRSEMNVSTLELGDSALYLCASSSGGGFEQFFGPGTRLTVL.

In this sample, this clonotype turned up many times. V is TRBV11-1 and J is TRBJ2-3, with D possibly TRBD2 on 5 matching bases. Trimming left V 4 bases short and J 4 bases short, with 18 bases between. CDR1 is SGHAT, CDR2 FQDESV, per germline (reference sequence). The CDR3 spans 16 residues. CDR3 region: CASSSRGQPPADTQYF. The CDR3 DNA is TGTGCCAGCAGCTCACGGGGTCAACCCCCTGCAGATACGCAGTATTTT.

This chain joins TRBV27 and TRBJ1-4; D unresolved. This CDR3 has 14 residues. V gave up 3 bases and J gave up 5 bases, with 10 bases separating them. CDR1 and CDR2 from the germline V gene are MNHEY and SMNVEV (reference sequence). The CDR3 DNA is TGTGCCAGCAGTTTTTTGTCCAAGAATGAAAAACTGTTTTTT. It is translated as CASSFLSKNEKLFF.

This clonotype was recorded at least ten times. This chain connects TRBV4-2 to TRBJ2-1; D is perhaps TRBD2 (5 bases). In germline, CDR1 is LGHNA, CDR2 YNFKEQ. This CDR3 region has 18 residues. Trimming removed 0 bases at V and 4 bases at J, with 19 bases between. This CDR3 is CASSQDDFTGMGYNEQFF. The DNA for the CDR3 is TGTGCCAGCAGCCAAGATGATTTTACGGGGATGGGTTACAATGAGCAGTTCTTC.

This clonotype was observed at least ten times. CDR3 in DNA: TGCAGTGCTCTAAAGCCGGGGGGGCTTTACAATGAGCAGTTCTTC. This translates into CSALKPGGLYNEQFF. This chain links TRBV20-1 with TRBJ2-1, with 8 bases matching TRBD2. V lost 5 bases to trimming and J lost 4 bases; unmatched junction nucleotides: 10. The CDR3 loop spans 15 amino acids. Germline lookup yields CDR1 DFQATT and CDR2 SNEGSKA (reference sequence).

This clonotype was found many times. The CDR3 spells CASRETGRSAGETQYF. In DNA, the CDR3 is TGTGCCAGCAGAGAGACCGGGAGATCCGCGGGGGAGACCCAGTACTTC. The chain recombines TRBV6-1 with TRBJ2-5, with TRBD2 as a possible D gene (6 bases). Germline-derived CDR1 and CDR2 are MNHNS and SASEGT. V lost 6 bases and J 5 bases, leaving 22 bases between the germline ends. The CDR3 is made up of 16 amino acids.

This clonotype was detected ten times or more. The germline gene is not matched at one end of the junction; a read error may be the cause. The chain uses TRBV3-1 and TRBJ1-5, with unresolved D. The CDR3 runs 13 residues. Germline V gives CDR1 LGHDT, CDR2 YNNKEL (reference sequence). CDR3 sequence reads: CASSQEGNQPQHF. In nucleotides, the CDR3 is TGTGCCAGCAGTCAAGAGGGTAATCAGCCCCAGCATTTT.

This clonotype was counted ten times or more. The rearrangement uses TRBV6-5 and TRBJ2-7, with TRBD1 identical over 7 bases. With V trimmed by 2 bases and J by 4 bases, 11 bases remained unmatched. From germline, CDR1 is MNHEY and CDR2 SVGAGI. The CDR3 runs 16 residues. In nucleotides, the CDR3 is TGTGCCAGCAGTTACCGAATCGACAGGGTTTTGTACGAGCAGTACTTC. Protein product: CASSYRIDRVLYEQYF.

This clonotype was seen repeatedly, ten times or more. The CDR3 reads CSALQVDRTYEQYF. Here the CDR3 DNA reads TGCAGTGCTCTCCAAGTGGACAGGACCTACGAGCAGTACTTC. The chain couples TRBV20-1 to TRBJ2-7; 7 bases agree with TRBD1. There are 14 residues in the CDR3. The V gene's germline CDR1 is DFQATT and CDR2 SNEGSKA (reference sequence). The V and J ends lost 5 bases and 2 bases, in that order; junction bases with no gene match: 9.

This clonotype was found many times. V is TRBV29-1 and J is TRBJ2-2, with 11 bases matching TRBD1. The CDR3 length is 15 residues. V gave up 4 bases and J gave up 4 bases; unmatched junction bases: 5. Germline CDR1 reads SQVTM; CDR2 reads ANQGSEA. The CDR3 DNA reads TGCAGCGTTGGCTACGGGACAGGGGGCACCGGGGAGCTGTTTTTT. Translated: CSVGYGTGGTGELFF.

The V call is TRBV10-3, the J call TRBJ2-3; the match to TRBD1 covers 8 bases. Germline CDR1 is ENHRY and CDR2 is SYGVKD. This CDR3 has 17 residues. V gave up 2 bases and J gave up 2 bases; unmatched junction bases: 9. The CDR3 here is CAISEPQGASPTDTQYF. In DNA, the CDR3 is TGTGCCATCAGTGAGCCCCAGGGGGCGAGCCCCACAGATACGCAGTATTTT.

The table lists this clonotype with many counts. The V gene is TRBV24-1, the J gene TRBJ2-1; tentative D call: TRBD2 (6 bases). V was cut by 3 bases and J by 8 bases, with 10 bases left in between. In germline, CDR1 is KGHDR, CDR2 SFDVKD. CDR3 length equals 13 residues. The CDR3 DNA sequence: TGTGCCACCAGTGATGGTTGGGGGGATGAGCAGTTCTTC. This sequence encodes CATSDGWGDEQFF.

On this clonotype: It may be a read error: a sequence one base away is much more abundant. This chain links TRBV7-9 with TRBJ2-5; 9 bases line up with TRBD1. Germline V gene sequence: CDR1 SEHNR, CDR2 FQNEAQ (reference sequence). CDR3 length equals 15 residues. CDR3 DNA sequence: TGTACCAGCAGCCACGGGACAGGGTTGGGAGAGACCCAGTACTTC. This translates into CTSSHGTGLGETQYF.

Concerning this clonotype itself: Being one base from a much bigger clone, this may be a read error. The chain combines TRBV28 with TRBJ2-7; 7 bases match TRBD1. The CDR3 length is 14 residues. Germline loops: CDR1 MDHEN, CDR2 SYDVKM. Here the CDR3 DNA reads TGTGCCAGCGGAACTACAGGGGAATTCTACGAGCTGTACTTC. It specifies CASGTTGEFYELYF.

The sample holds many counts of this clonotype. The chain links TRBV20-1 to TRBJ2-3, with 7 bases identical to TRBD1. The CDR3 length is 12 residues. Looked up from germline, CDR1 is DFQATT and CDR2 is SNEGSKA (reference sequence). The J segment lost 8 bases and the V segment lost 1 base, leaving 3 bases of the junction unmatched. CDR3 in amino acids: CSARAPGGTQYF. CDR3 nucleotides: TGCAGTGCTAGAGCCCCAGGGGGTACGCAGTATTTT.

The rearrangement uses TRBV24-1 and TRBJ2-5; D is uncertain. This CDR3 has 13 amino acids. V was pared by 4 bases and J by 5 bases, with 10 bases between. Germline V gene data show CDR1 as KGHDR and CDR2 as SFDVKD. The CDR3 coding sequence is TGTGCCACCAGTGAACAGATTGGGGAGACCCAGTACTTC. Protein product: CATSEQIGETQYF.

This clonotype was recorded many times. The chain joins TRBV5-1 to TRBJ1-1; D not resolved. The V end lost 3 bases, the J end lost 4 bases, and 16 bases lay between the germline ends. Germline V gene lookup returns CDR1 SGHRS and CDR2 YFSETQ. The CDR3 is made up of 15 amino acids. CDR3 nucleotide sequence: TGCGCCAGCAGCTACCCGGAAACGGGGAGCACTGAAGCTTTCTTT. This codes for CASSYPETGSTEAFF.

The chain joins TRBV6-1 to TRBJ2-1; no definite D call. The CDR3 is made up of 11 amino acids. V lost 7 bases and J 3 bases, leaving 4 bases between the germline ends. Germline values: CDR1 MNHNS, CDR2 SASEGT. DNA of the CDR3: TGTGCCAGCAAAAACTACAATGAGCAGTTCTTC. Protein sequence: CASKNYNEQFF.

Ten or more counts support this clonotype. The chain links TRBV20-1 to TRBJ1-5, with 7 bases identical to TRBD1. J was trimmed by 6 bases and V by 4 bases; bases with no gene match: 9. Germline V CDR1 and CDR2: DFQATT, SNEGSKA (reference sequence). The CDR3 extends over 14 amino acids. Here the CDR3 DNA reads TGCAGTGCTACCCAGGGGGGTGGAACTCAGCCCCAGCATTTT. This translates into CSATQGGGTQPQHF.

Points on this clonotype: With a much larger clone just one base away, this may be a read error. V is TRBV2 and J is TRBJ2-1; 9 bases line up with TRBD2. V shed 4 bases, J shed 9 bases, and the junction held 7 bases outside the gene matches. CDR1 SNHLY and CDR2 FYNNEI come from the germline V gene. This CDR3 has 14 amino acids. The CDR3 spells CASSGRLAGSEQFF. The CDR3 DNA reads TGTGCCAGCAGTGGAAGGCTAGCGGGGAGTGAGCAGTTCTTC.